The sample holds one count of the clone carrying this T cell receptor (beta chain). The V and J ends lost 4 bases and 9 bases, in that order; junction bases with no gene match: 6. CDR3 length: 15 amino acids. In germline, CDR1 is LNHNV, CDR2 YYDKDF (reference sequence). Profiled with immunoSEQ multiplex PCR; TCRdb holds only in-frame clones, not every one. The data show roughly 150,000 clones, about 79% seen once. This sample is part of a study of blood T cell repertoires in COVID-19. The source of this sequence is a woman aged 45-60 years in a cohort sampled during active or convalescent COVID-19. V and J are TRBV15 and TRBJ2-1; 13 bases align to TRBD2. Sequences were obtained from peripheral blood. The CDR3 sequence: CATSTGLAGVAEQFF. CDR3 nucleotides: TGTGCCACCAGCACCGGACTAGCGGGGGTAGCTGAGCAGTTCTTC.